The clone carrying this TCR beta chain was observed a single time. This entry belongs to a study of blood T cell repertoires in COVID-19. Looking at the study overall: PBMCs, B-cell-depleted T cells, or T cells were the source of the cDNA or gDNA that made up the material.

There are 15 residues in the CDR3. The junction had 11 bases not matched to a gene; V was cut back by 5 bases and J by 6 bases. The germline CDR1 and CDR2 sequences are SEHNR and FQNEAQ (reference sequence). In the authors' workflow: Estimated nucleated cell counts came from reference gene primer amplification. Using immunoSEQ multiplex PCR, the repertoire was profiled, and TCRdb retains in-frame clones only, with some absent. Clonal size and the V and J genes are those of that table, whereas D and trimming came from the DNA. The table has about 330,000 clones, more than 80% seen once. V gene TRBV7-9 combines with J gene TRBJ2-5; TRBD1 matches at 8 bases. The clonotype was recovered from a man younger than 30 who had recovered from COVID-19. The sample comprised peripheral blood. The DNA for the CDR3 is TGTGCCAGCAGCCACCCGACAGGGGTGGGCAAGACCCAGTACTTC. Translated: CASSHPTGVGKTQYF. Variable domain in full (rest from reference TRBV7-9 and TRBJ2-5): DTGVSQNPRHKITKRGQNVTFRCDPISEHNRLYWYRQTLGQGPEFLTYFQNEAQLEKSRLLSDRFSAERPKGSFSTLEIQRTEQGDSAMYLCASSHPTGVGKTQYFGPGTRLLVL.